One sample yielded the 8 T cell receptor beta chains listed below, sequenced in a study of CD8+CD57+ T cells in acquired aplastic anemia. Genomic DNA, serving as template, underwent TCR beta VDJ and CDR3 profiling. From the reads, TCRdb called clonotypes with MiXCR, one entry per CDR3 protein. The sample lists 350,000 to 450,000 distinct CDR3 sequences; approximately 70% were seen once. What was sequenced was sorted CD4+, CD8+, or CD8+CD57+ T cells (not recorded which) from PBMCs. All receptors derive from a human donor in good health, serving as a control.

Many counts were recorded for this clonotype. The chain couples TRBV12-3 or TRBV12-4 to TRBJ2-3; D call uncertain. The length of the CDR3 is 12 residues. The V end was cut by 3 bases, the J end by 4 bases, with 5 bases between. CDR3 DNA: TGTGCCAGCAGTTTCGGGCCAGATACGCAGTATTTT. Translation: CASSFGPDTQYF.

This clonotype was recorded only once. V and J are TRBV7-2 and TRBJ1-6; a possible D gene is TRBD1 (5 bases). V was shortened by 0 bases and J by 13 bases, with 19 bases between the two germline ends. Germline CDR1 SGHTA, CDR2 FQGNSA. The CDR3 totals 16 residues. CDR3 nucleotides: TGTGCCAGCAGCTTAGCGTCGGGGCTCACTAATACGCCCCTCCACTTT. It specifies CASSLASGLTNTPLHF.

Here the CDR3 reads CSVGQGSFRGEQYF. CDR3 DNA sequence: TGCAGTGTCGGACAGGGGTCATTCAGAGGCGAGCAGTACTTC. V is TRBV29-1 and J is TRBJ2-7, with 9 bases identical to TRBD1. The CDR3 length is 14 residues. Germline V gives CDR1 SQVTM, CDR2 ANQGSEA.

The chain is built from TRBV5-1 and TRBJ2-7, with D unresolved. Trimming cost V 1 base and J 2 bases, with 4 bases left between them. The CDR3 loop spans 12 amino acids. Germline CDR1 SGHRS, CDR2 YFSETQ. The DNA of the CDR3 is TGCGCCAGCAGCTTGAGGGCCTACGAGCAGTACTTC. Amino acid sequence: CASSLRAYEQYF.

Concerning this clonotype: An end of the junction does not agree with germline; a read error may underlie this. This rearrangement joins TRBV25-1 to TRBJ2-3; D unresolved. The CDR3 covers 14 residues. Germline loops: CDR1 MGHDK, CDR2 SYGVNS. The CDR3 sequence is CTSSDALDTDTQYF. As DNA, the CDR3 is TGTACCAGCTCCGATGCCCTGGACACAGATACGCAGTATTTT.

The chain employs TRBV2 and TRBJ2-3; the D gene is possibly TRBD2 (7 bases). Germline CDR1 is SNHLY and CDR2 is FYNNEI. The CDR3 totals 15 residues. V lost 6 bases to trimming and J lost 5 bases, with 18 bases between them. CDR3 sequence (DNA): TGTGCCAGCAGCGTGCGGGGAGGGGGGGGAGATACGCAGTATTTT. Its protein is CASSVRGGGGDTQYF.

This clonotype has ten or more counts. The gene calls are TRBV30 and TRBJ1-5; 10 bases align to TRBD1. Germline V CDR1 and CDR2: GTSNPN, SVGIG (reference sequence). V shed 3 bases, J shed 5 bases, and the junction held 4 bases outside the gene matches. The CDR3 contains 14 residues. This CDR3 reads CAWSAGTGDQPQHF. The CDR3 DNA follows: TGTGCCTGGAGCGCCGGGACAGGGGATCAGCCCCAGCATTTT.

The rearrangement joins TRBV9 to TRBJ1-2; no clear D. This CDR3 has 13 residues. Trimming took 6 bases from V and 3 from J, leaving 12 bases between them. The germline gives CDR1 SGDLS, CDR2 YYNGEE. As DNA, the CDR3 is TGTGCCAGCACGGGTCAGCTGCACTATGGCTACACCTTC. Protein product: CASTGQLHYGYTF. Drawing the rest from reference TRBV9 and TRBJ1-2, the complete variable domain is DSGVTQTPKHLITATGQRVTLRCSPRSGDLSVYWYQQSLDQGLQFLIQYYNGEERAKGNILERFSAQQFPDLHSELNLSSLELGDSALYFCASTGQLHYGYTFGSGTRLTVV.